This is a list of T cell receptor beta chains from one sample in a study of beta chain features in type 1 diabetes. Data came from immunoSEQ multiplex PCR; TCRdb stores just in-frame clones and leaves some out. Among roughly 120,000 clones listed, 40% were seen once. The sample was stem cell memory CD4+ T cells from blood. The receptors shown here come from a woman under 30 in good health. Both conserved end residues are part of each CDR3. The order of the fields is V gene, clone size, J gene, D gene, CDR3 protein, CDR3 DNA. A D gene is named only where the DNA matches it firmly. Size is omitted from some rows. Given values are once, few, many or a class for expanded clones.

v_call: TRBV6-6
clone_size: .
j_call: TRBJ1-2
d_call: .
cdr3_aa: CASSYGGADYGYTF
cdr3_nt: TGTGCCAGCAGTTATGGGGGCGCGGACTATGGCTACACCTTC

v_call: TRBV2
clone_size: .
j_call: TRBJ1-1
d_call: .
cdr3_aa: CASTRREGRAFF
cdr3_nt: TGTGCCAGCACCCGCAGGGAAGGACGAGCTTTCTTT

v_call: TRBV7-5
clone_size: .
j_call: TRBJ2-1
d_call: .
cdr3_aa: CARSLAGPERIF
cdr3_nt: TGTGCCAGAAGCTTAGCAGGGCCAGAGAGGATCTTC

v_call: TRBV18
clone_size: .
j_call: TRBJ2-5
d_call: TRBD2
cdr3_aa: CASSPRTSVRETQYF
cdr3_nt: TGTGCCAGCTCACCACGGACTAGCGTCCGAGAGACCCAGTACTTC

v_call: TRBV5-6
clone_size: .
j_call: TRBJ2-1
d_call: .
cdr3_aa: CASSLVGGNNEQFF
cdr3_nt: TGTGCCAGCAGCTTAGTTGGAGGGAACAATGAGCAGTTCTTC

v_call: TRBV2
clone_size: .
j_call: TRBJ1-2
d_call: TRBD1
cdr3_aa: CASSGDSSYGYTF
cdr3_nt: TGTGCCAGCAGTGGGGACAGCAGCTATGGCTACACCTTC

v_call: TRBV5-1
clone_size: .
j_call: TRBJ2-3
d_call: TRBD1
cdr3_aa: CASSKKTGNFGTDTQYF
cdr3_nt: TGCGCCAGCAGCAAAAAGACAGGGAACTTCGGCACAGATACGCAGTATTTT

v_call: TRBV19
clone_size: .
j_call: TRBJ1-5
d_call: .
cdr3_aa: CASQGHSGVNQPQHF
cdr3_nt: TGTGCCAGTCAGGGACATTCAGGGGTTAATCAGCCCCAGCATTTT

v_call: TRBV5-1
clone_size: few
j_call: TRBJ2-1
d_call: TRBD2
cdr3_aa: CASGGGGRRAYNEQFF
cdr3_nt: TGCGCCAGCGGCGGGGGCGGGAGGAGGGCCTACAATGAGCAGTTCTTC

v_call: TRBV18
clone_size: once
j_call: TRBJ1-3
d_call: TRBD1
cdr3_aa: CASSPTRDSSGNTIYF
cdr3_nt: TGTGCCAGCTCACCCACCCGGGACAGCTCTGGAAACACCATATATTTT

v_call: TRBV28
clone_size: .
j_call: TRBJ2-3
d_call: TRBD2
cdr3_aa: CASSRAGTSHTDTQYF
cdr3_nt: TGTGCCAGCAGTCGAGCCGGGACTAGCCACACAGATACGCAGTATTTT

v_call: TRBV7-8
clone_size: .
j_call: TRBJ2-3
d_call: .
cdr3_aa: CASSLVGAPSTDTQYF
cdr3_nt: TGTGCCAGCAGCTTAGTTGGAGCGCCCAGCACAGATACGCAGTATTTT

v_call: TRBV4-1
clone_size: .
j_call: TRBJ2-1
d_call: TRBD1
cdr3_aa: CASSHRMGRGPNYNEQFF
cdr3_nt: TGCGCCAGCAGCCATCGGATGGGCAGGGGGCCGAACTACAATGAGCAGTTCTTC

v_call: TRBV27
clone_size: .
j_call: TRBJ1-5
d_call: TRBD1
cdr3_aa: CATSDREGQPQHF
cdr3_nt: TGTGCCACCTCAGACAGGGAAGGGCAGCCCCAGCATTTT

v_call: TRBV29-1
clone_size: .
j_call: TRBJ2-3
d_call: TRBD2
cdr3_aa: CSVTPGLAGTDTQYF
cdr3_nt: TGCAGCGTTACCCCGGGACTAGCGGGCACAGATACGCAGTATTTT

v_call: TRBV7-2
clone_size: .
j_call: TRBJ2-5
d_call: .
cdr3_aa: CASSLSGRETQYF
cdr3_nt: TGTGCCAGCAGCTTAAGCGGGCGAGAGACCCAGTACTTC

v_call: TRBV6-1
clone_size: .
j_call: TRBJ2-7
d_call: .
cdr3_aa: CAITPVDNAGYEQYF
cdr3_nt: TGTGCCATTACACCCGTAGACAACGCCGGTTACGAGCAGTACTTC

v_call: TRBV5-6
clone_size: .
j_call: TRBJ1-1
d_call: TRBD1
cdr3_aa: CASSPLDRVMNTEAFF
cdr3_nt: TGTGCCAGCAGCCCGTTGGACAGGGTTATGAACACTGAAGCTTTCTTT

v_call: TRBV5-1
clone_size: .
j_call: TRBJ2-7
d_call: TRBD2
cdr3_aa: CASSSQWDHRTSGRAYEQYF
cdr3_nt: TGCGCCAGCAGCTCGCAATGGGACCACAGGACTAGCGGGAGGGCCTACGAGCAGTACTTC

v_call: TRBV7-3
clone_size: .
j_call: TRBJ2-7
d_call: .
cdr3_aa: CASSLNGMEGGEQYF
cdr3_nt: TGTGCCAGCAGCTTAAACGGCATGGAGGGTGGTGAGCAGTACTTC

v_call: TRBV5-1
clone_size: .
j_call: TRBJ1-2
d_call: TRBD1
cdr3_aa: CASSPGGYGYTF
cdr3_nt: TGCGCCAGCAGCCCAGGGGGGTATGGCTACACCTTC

v_call: TRBV21-1
clone_size: few
j_call: TRBJ2-3
d_call: .
cdr3_aa: CASSLGARGTDTQYF
cdr3_nt: TGTGCCAGCAGCTTAGGGGCGCGGGGGACAGATACGCAGTATTTT

v_call: TRBV15
clone_size: few
j_call: TRBJ2-6
d_call: TRBD1
cdr3_aa: CATSRGGGQVRGANVLTF
cdr3_nt: TGTGCCACCAGCAGAGGGGGTGGACAGGTTCGAGGGGCCAACGTCCTGACTTTC

v_call: TRBV19
clone_size: few
j_call: TRBJ2-1
d_call: TRBD2
cdr3_aa: CASSIGSGRVSEQFF
cdr3_nt: TGTGCCAGTAGTATCGGTAGCGGGAGAGTAAGTGAGCAGTTCTTC

v_call: TRBV30
clone_size: few
j_call: TRBJ1-1
d_call: TRBD1
cdr3_aa: CAWSRPGTASRKAFF
cdr3_nt: TGTGCCTGGAGTCGACCCGGGACAGCTAGTCGGAAGGCTTTCTTT

v_call: TRBV6-1
clone_size: .
j_call: TRBJ2-7
d_call: .
cdr3_aa: CATYEVTTYEQYF
cdr3_nt: TGTGCCACTTACGAGGTGACCACCTACGAGCAGTACTTC

v_call: TRBV29-1
clone_size: .
j_call: TRBJ1-1
d_call: .
cdr3_aa: CSVEGQMNTEAFF
cdr3_nt: TGCAGCGTTGAGGGGCAGATGAACACTGAAGCTTTCTTT

v_call: TRBV25-1
clone_size: .
j_call: TRBJ1-2
d_call: .
cdr3_aa: CASSEGGRRYGYTF
cdr3_nt: TGTGCCAGCAGTGAAGGGGGCAGACGGTATGGCTACACCTTC

v_call: TRBV4-2
clone_size: .
j_call: TRBJ2-3
d_call: .
cdr3_aa: CASSQEVGSPDTQYF
cdr3_nt: TGTGCCAGCAGCCAAGAGGTTGGGAGCCCAGATACGCAGTATTTT

v_call: TRBV27
clone_size: .
j_call: TRBJ2-1
d_call: .
cdr3_aa: CASGLRLAQFF
cdr3_nt: TGTGCCAGCGGCCTCAGATTGGCGCAGTTCTTC